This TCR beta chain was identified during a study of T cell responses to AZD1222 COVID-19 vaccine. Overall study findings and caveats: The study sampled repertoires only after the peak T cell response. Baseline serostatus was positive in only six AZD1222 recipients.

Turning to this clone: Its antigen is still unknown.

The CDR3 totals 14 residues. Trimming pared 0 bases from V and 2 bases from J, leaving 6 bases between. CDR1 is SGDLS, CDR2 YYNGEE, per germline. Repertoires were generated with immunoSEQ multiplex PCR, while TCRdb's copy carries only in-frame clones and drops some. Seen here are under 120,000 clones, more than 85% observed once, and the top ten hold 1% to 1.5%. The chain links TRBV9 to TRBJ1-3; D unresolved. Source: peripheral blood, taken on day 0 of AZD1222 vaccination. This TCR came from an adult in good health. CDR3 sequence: CASSVDGAGNTIYF. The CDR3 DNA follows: TGTGCCAGCAGCGTAGATGGGGCTGGAAACACCATATATTTT. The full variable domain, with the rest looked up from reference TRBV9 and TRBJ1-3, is DSGVTQTPKHLITATGQRVTLRCSPRSGDLSVYWYQQSLDQGLQFLIQYYNGEERAKGNILERFSAQQFPDLHSELNLSSLELGDSALYFCASSVDGAGNTIYFGEGSWLTVV.